These 8 T cell receptor beta chains originate from one sample sequenced in a study of cytomegalovirus exposure and HLA in healthy donors. The PCR used 60 Vbeta and 13 Jbeta primers. The data were produced by immunoSEQ multiplex PCR, yet TCRdb's version contains in-frame clones alone and is incomplete. The sample holds 70,000 or so clones, 55% to 70% seen once. The material sequenced was PBMCs. Receptors were obtained from a woman aged 45-59 years in good health and CMV-seronegative.

This chain joins TRBV6-4 and TRBJ2-1, with D perhaps matching TRBD2 (6 bases). Germline V gene data show CDR1 as MRHNA and CDR2 as SNTAGT. This CDR3 spans 15 amino acids. V was trimmed by 0 bases and J by 9 bases, leaving 15 bases between them. This chain's CDR3 is CASSDSNGGWGEQFF. CDR3 sequence (DNA): TGTGCCAGCAGTGACTCGAACGGGGGATGGGGTGAGCAGTTCTTC.

This clone was counted a few times. V usage is TRBV29-1 and J usage is TRBJ2-5; 9 nucleotides line up with TRBD1. Germline-derived CDR1 and CDR2 are SQVTM and ANQGSEA. This CDR3 contains 15 residues. V was pared by 6 bases and J by 0 bases, with 8 bases of the junction left unmatched. The CDR3 is CSVAGDRANQETQYF. In nucleotides, the CDR3 is TGCAGCGTGGCCGGGGACAGGGCCAACCAAGAGACCCAGTACTTC.

This clone turned up a few times. This rearrangement joins TRBV2 to TRBJ2-1; D perhaps matches TRBD1 (6 bases). The CDR3 sequence is 10 residues long. Germline values: CDR1 SNHLY, CDR2 FYNNEI. The V end lost 3 bases, the J end lost 12 bases, and 6 bases lay between the germline ends. CDR3 nucleotide sequence: TGTGCCAGCAGTGACAGGGGGCAGTTCTTC. This codes for CASSDRGQFF.

The V and J genes are TRBV11-2 and TRBJ1-1, with 7 bases fitting TRBD1. J was trimmed by 4 bases and V by 5 bases; bases with no gene match: 7. In germline, CDR1 is SGHAT, CDR2 FQNNGV. The CDR3 totals 14 residues. CDR3 bases: TGTGCCAGCAGCGCCAGGGGGGTCCCCACTGAAGCTTTCTTT. As protein: CASSARGVPTEAFF.

This chain uses TRBV28 with TRBJ1-2; 9 bases fit TRBD1. This CDR3 is built from 14 residues. V shed 8 bases, J shed 4 bases, and the junction held 8 bases outside the gene matches. The V gene's germline CDR1 is MDHEN and CDR2 SYDVKM. The DNA for the CDR3 is TGTGCCAGCGGTCGGACAGGGGTTTTCTATGGCTACACCTTC. This sequence encodes CASGRTGVFYGYTF.

The chain uses TRBV30 and TRBJ1-5; TRBD1 might be the D (6 bases). The CDR3 totals 13 residues. The V gene lost 3 bases and the J gene lost 4 bases, with 10 bases spanning the gap. The germline V gene encodes CDR1 GTSNPN and CDR2 SVGIG (reference sequence). CDR3 DNA sequence: TGTGCCTGGAGCGCGGACAGTAATCAGCCCCAGCATTTT. As protein: CAWSADSNQPQHF.

This clone was observed a few times. This chain links TRBV5-1 with TRBJ2-7; 8 nucleotides line up with TRBD1. This CDR3 has 14 amino acids. The V segment lost 4 bases and the J segment 5 bases; nucleotides outside the gene matches: 8. From germline, CDR1 is SGHRS and CDR2 YFSETQ. CDR3 sequence (DNA): TGCGCCAGCAGCCTCCGGGACAGGCTTCACGAGCAGTACTTC. Translated, it gives CASSLRDRLHEQYF. Full variable domain (rest looked up from reference TRBV5-1 and TRBJ2-7): KAGVTQTPRYLIKTRGQQVTLSCSPISGHRSVSWYQQTPGQGLQFLFEYFSETQRNKGNFPGRFSGRQFSNSRSEMNVSTLELGDSALYLCASSLRDRLHEQYFGPGTRLTVT.

This chain connects TRBV29-1 to TRBJ2-2; 7 bases map to TRBD1. The V gene's germline CDR1 is SQVTM and CDR2 ANQGSEA. The CDR3 extends over 16 amino acids. J gave up 1 base and V 2 bases, and 7 bases lay outside the gene matches. CDR3 sequence (DNA): TGCAGCGTTGAATTTGACAGGGTGGGGAACACCGGGGAGCTGTTTTTT. Amino acid sequence: CSVEFDRVGNTGELFF.